Following are 26 T cell receptor beta chains from one sample sequenced in a study of cytomegalovirus exposure and HLA in healthy donors. PCR primers comprised 60 Vbeta and 13 Jbeta primers. Generated by immunoSEQ multiplex PCR, the TCRdb table keeps only in-frame clones and is missing some. This sample yields around 92,000 clones, of which around 74% are seen a single time; 13% to 15% belongs to the top ten. The material sequenced was PBMCs. The receptors originated from a woman aged 70-85 years in good health and CMV-seropositive.

The chain has TRBV19 and TRBJ2-1; weak D call: TRBD1 (6 bases). The germline V and J ends were trimmed by 5 bases and 0 bases, with 23 bases remaining between them. Germline CDR1 and CDR2: LNHDA and SQIVND (reference sequence). The CDR3 contains 19 residues. The CDR3 loop is CASSFRGPTIRSSYNEQFF. The CDR3 coding sequence is TGTGCCAGTAGTTTCAGGGGACCCACGATTAGGAGCTCCTACAATGAGCAGTTCTTC.

This clone was seen a few times. The chain links TRBV28 to TRBJ1-6, with D perhaps matching TRBD1 (5 bases). V was trimmed by 3 bases and J by 3 bases, leaving 9 bases between them. Germline CDR1 and CDR2: MDHEN and SYDVKM. The CDR3 loop spans 15 amino acids. CDR3 region: CASSLPGLYNSPLHF. In DNA, the CDR3 is TGTGCCAGCAGTTTGCCAGGGCTCTATAATTCACCCCTCCACTTT.

This clone was detected a few times. The rearrangement links TRBV28 to TRBJ1-1, with 8 bases fitting TRBD1. CDR3 length equals 17 residues. V was pared by 5 bases and J by 0 bases, with 11 bases of the junction left unmatched. The germline V gene encodes CDR1 MDHEN and CDR2 SYDVKM. The chain's CDR3 is CASSPPLGQGLNTEAFF. For the CDR3, the DNA is TGTGCCAGCAGTCCGCCCCTTGGACAGGGACTGAACACTGAAGCTTTCTTT.

This CDR3 reads CASERTGAQETQYF. DNA for the CDR3: TGTGCCAGCGAAAGGACAGGGGCTCAAGAGACCCAGTACTTC. The rearrangement links TRBV6-6 to TRBJ2-5; 9 bases map to TRBD1. From germline, CDR1 is MNHNY and CDR2 SVGAGI (reference sequence). The V gene end was trimmed by 8 bases and the J gene end by 2 bases; junction bases not matched to a gene: 6. This CDR3 contains 14 residues.

The CDR3: CASSHGLAGGRGEQFF. The CDR3 DNA follows: TGTGCCAGCTCGCATGGACTAGCGGGAGGGCGGGGTGAGCAGTTCTTC. The gene calls are TRBV18 and TRBJ2-1, with TRBD2 matching over 15 bases. There are 16 residues in the CDR3. In germline, CDR1 is KGHSH, CDR2 LQKENI. With V trimmed by 6 bases and J by 9 bases, 9 bases remained unmatched.

The rearrangement joins TRBV7-9 to TRBJ2-1, with 8 bases aligning to TRBD2. With 5 bases clipped from V and 14 bases from J, the junction kept 14 bases outside the gene matches. Per the germline V gene, CDR1 is SEHNR and CDR2 is FQNEAQ (reference sequence). CDR3 length equals 14 residues. In DNA, the CDR3 is TGTGCCAGCAGCACCGTGGGAGCGGGAGAGGAGGAGTTCTTC. Protein sequence: CASSTVGAGEEEFF.

V is TRBV27 and J is TRBJ1-1, with 8 positions matching TRBD1. CDR3 length: 14 amino acids. CDR1 and CDR2 from the germline V gene are MNHEY and SMNVEV (reference sequence). V lost 4 bases and J lost 0; bases outside the gene matches: 1. The CDR3 here is CASSWGQVNTEAFF. CDR3 DNA sequence: TGTGCCAGCAGTTGGGGACAGGTGAACACTGAAGCTTTCTTT.

About this clone itself: A read error may produce the germline difference seen at one junction end. Different DNA sequences within this sample yield the same CDR3. The genes are TRBV7-8 and TRBJ2-1; 12 nucleotides line up with TRBD2. This CDR3 is built from 15 residues. Germline assignment: CDR1 SGHVS and CDR2 FQNEAQ. The CDR3 reads CASSKLAGGIGEQFF. CDR3 DNA sequence: TGCGCCAGCAGCAAACTAGCGGGAGGTATTGGTGAGCAGTTCTTC.

This chain joins TRBV6-5 and TRBJ2-5; a possible D gene is TRBD2 (5 bases). The tail of the sequence fits TRBJ2-7 better, so the J call may be wrong. Germline loops: CDR1 MNHEY, CDR2 SVGAGI. This CDR3 has 12 residues. The CDR3 protein is CASSLSGYEQYF. The CDR3 DNA reads as TGTGCCAGCAGTTTGTCGGGATACGAGCAGTACTTC.

This chain uses TRBV27 with TRBJ2-4, with 10 nucleotides matching TRBD1. CDR1 MNHEY and CDR2 SMNVEV come from the germline V gene (reference sequence). The CDR3 spans 17 residues. With 8 bases clipped from V and 0 bases from J, the junction kept 10 bases outside the gene matches. The CDR3 DNA follows: TGTGCCAGCGCCCCGGGGACAGGGGCCTTAGCCAAAAACATTCAGTACTTC. It encodes CASAPGTGALAKNIQYF.

The CDR3 region has the DNA TGTGCCAGCAGCCCGGACAGACTTCCCAAAATAGCCAAAAACATTCAGTACTTC. Its protein is CASSPDRLPKIAKNIQYF. The V and J genes are TRBV14 and TRBJ2-4, with D tentatively TRBD1 (6 bases). The CDR3 loop spans 18 amino acids. Trimming removed 4 bases at V and 0 bases at J, with 19 bases between. Germline CDR1 and CDR2: SGHDN and FVKESK.

The rearrangement links TRBV5-1 to TRBJ1-1, with 8 nucleotides matching TRBD1. The CDR3 contains 16 residues. With V trimmed by 5 bases and J by 1 base, 10 bases remained unmatched. Germline values: CDR1 SGHRS, CDR2 YFSETQ. The CDR3 loop is CASSRLGGTGNTEAFF. In DNA form, the CDR3 reads TGCGCCAGCAGTCGGCTAGGGGGGACAGGGAACACTGAAGCTTTCTTT.

CDR3 amino acids: CASSPYQGLNEKLFF. The CDR3, as DNA: TGTGCCAGCAGCCCTTATCAGGGACTCAATGAAAAACTGTTTTTT. The chain carries TRBV7-9 and TRBJ1-4; D perhaps matches TRBD1 (5 bases). This CDR3 comprises 15 residues. Trimming cost V 5 bases and J 5 bases, with 15 bases left between them. CDR1 and CDR2 from the germline V gene are SEHNR and FQNEAQ (reference sequence). The variable domain in full, completed from reference TRBV7-9 and TRBJ1-4, reads DTGVSQNPRHKITKRGQNVTFRCDPISEHNRLYWYRQTLGQGPEFLTYFQNEAQLEKSRLLSDRFSAERPKGSFSTLEIQRTEQGDSAMYLCASSPYQGLNEKLFFGSGTQLSVL.

The rearrangement joins TRBV5-1 to TRBJ1-4; TRBD1 aligns across 7 bases. Germline CDR1 is SGHRS and CDR2 is YFSETQ. V gave up 5 bases and J gave up 2 bases; unmatched junction bases: 9. The CDR3 spans 16 residues. For the CDR3, the DNA is TGCGCCAGCAGTTTACGGCCGACAGGGACTAATGAAAAACTGTTTTTT. Encoded protein: CASSLRPTGTNEKLFF.

Of note for this clone: The junction departs from germline at one end; a sequencing error may be responsible. This sequence joins TRBV7-9 and TRBJ1-4; TRBD1 agrees at 7 bases. CDR3 length: 15 residues. The germline gives CDR1 SEHNR, CDR2 FQNEAQ (reference sequence). In nucleotides, the CDR3 is TGTTCCAGCAGCCGGCTTGTAGGGGGCGGAGAAAAACTGTTTTTT. It translates to CSSSRLVGGGEKLFF. Combining the CDR3 with reference TRBV7-9 and TRBJ1-4 gives the whole variable domain DTGVSQNPRHKITKRGQNVTFRCDPISEHNRLYWYRQTLGQGPEFLTYFQNEAQLEKSRLLSDRFSAERPKGSFSTLEIQRTEQGDSAMYLCSSSRLVGGGEKLFFGSGTQLSVL.

This clone has just one count. The rearrangement links TRBV4-3 to TRBJ1-1; tentatively, D is TRBD1 (6 bases). Germline V lookup: CDR1 LGHNA, CDR2 YSLEER. The CDR3 is made up of 15 amino acids. The ends were cut back, 1 base at V and 0 bases at J, with 9 bases in the middle. In DNA form, the CDR3 reads TGCGCCAGCAGCCAAGCCCAGGGGATGAACACTGAAGCTTTCTTT. Protein product: CASSQAQGMNTEAFF.

This chain links TRBV9 with TRBJ2-3; the D gene is possibly TRBD2 (6 bases). With 4 bases removed from V and 3 bases from J, the gap between germline ends came to 12 bases. The CDR3 length is 14 residues. The germline V gene has CDR1 SGDLS and CDR2 YYNGEE. The CDR3 sequence: CASSIAAGTDTQYF. The CDR3 nucleotides read TGTGCCAGCAGCATTGCGGCGGGGACAGATACGCAGTATTTT.

J is TRBJ2-7 and V is TRBV7-2; TRBD2 matches 9 bases. Germline values: CDR1 SGHTA, CDR2 FQGNSA. Trimming at V came to 5 bases and at J to 2 bases, leaving 7 bases not matched to a gene. The CDR3 runs to 15 residues. CDR3 amino acids: CASSLTSGGAYEQYF. For the CDR3, the DNA is TGTGCCAGCAGCCTGACTAGCGGTGGGGCCTACGAGCAGTACTTC.

This chain joins TRBV6-1 and TRBJ2-1; 7 bases are shared with TRBD2. CDR3 length equals 15 residues. Germline V gives CDR1 MNHNS, CDR2 SASEGT. J gave up 6 bases and V 1 base, and 6 bases lay outside the gene matches. CDR3 sequence (DNA): TGTGCCAGCAGTGAAGACGCCGGCGGGAGCAATGAGCAGTTCTTC. Protein sequence: CASSEDAGGSNEQFF.

Remarks on this clone: Compared with germline, one end of the junction differs, possibly owing to a read error. The chain combines TRBV4-1 with TRBJ2-1; no clear D gene. Germline assignment: CDR1 MGHRA and CDR2 YSYEKL. The CDR3 totals 17 residues. CDR3 residues: CASSPWFGQTSNNEQFF. CDR3 bases: TGCGCCAGCAGCCCCTGGTTTGGGCAGACCTCCAACAATGAGCAGTTCTTC.

This chain connects TRBV9 to TRBJ1-5, with D possibly matching TRBD1 (5 bases). Per germline, CDR1 SGDLS and CDR2 YYNGEE. CDR3 length: 15 residues. V lost 0 bases and J lost 5, with 12 bases in between. The CDR3 coding sequence is TGTGCCAGCAGCGTAGGCCAGGGAGGGGATCAGCCCCAGCATTTT. It yields the protein CASSVGQGGDQPQHF. The whole variable domain, filled in from reference TRBV9 and TRBJ1-5, reads DSGVTQTPKHLITATGQRVTLRCSPRSGDLSVYWYQQSLDQGLQFLIQYYNGEERAKGNILERFSAQQFPDLHSELNLSSLELGDSALYFCASSVGQGGDQPQHFGDGTRLSIL.

The chain links TRBV7-9 to TRBJ2-7; D is possibly TRBD1 (5 bases). The V end was cut by 4 bases, the J end by 3 bases, with 16 bases between. The germline CDR1 and CDR2 sequences are SEHNR and FQNEAQ (reference sequence). This CDR3 is 15 amino acids long. This chain's CDR3 is CASSSAPAGHYEQYF. CDR3 in DNA: TGTGCCAGCAGCTCCGCCCCAGCAGGGCACTACGAGCAGTACTTC.

This clone was counted only a few times. V and J are TRBV28 and TRBJ1-4; a possible D gene is TRBD1 (5 bases). V was pared by 7 bases and J by 1 base, with 13 bases between. The CDR3 covers 15 residues. Germline lookup yields CDR1 MDHEN and CDR2 SYDVKM. CDR3 protein: CASIEGVGTNEKLFF. The CDR3 bases are TGTGCCAGCATTGAAGGGGTTGGAACTAATGAAAAACTGTTTTTT.

CDR3 nucleotide sequence: TGTGCCAGCAGCTTAGAAGCTAGCGGGTTGGAGACCCAGTACTTC. This encodes CASSLEASGLETQYF. The chain joins TRBV11-3 to TRBJ2-5; 8 bases map to TRBD2. V dropped 0 bases and J dropped 5; count of bases not matched to a gene: 5. From germline, CDR1 is SGHNT and CDR2 YENEEA. The CDR3 consists of 15 residues.

This clone was seen only once. The chain carries TRBV10-1 and TRBJ2-5, with D maybe TRBD1 (6 bases). The V end was cut by 3 bases, the J end by 3 bases, with 8 bases between. The CDR3 totals 13 residues. Germline values: CDR1 WNHNN, CDR2 SYGVQD (reference sequence). The CDR3 nucleotides read TGCGCCAGCAGTGATGGGACAAAAGAGACCCAGTACTTC. Its translation: CASSDGTKETQYF.

The chain uses TRBV7-3 and TRBJ2-1, with 14 nucleotides matching TRBD2. There are 16 residues in the CDR3. The trim removed 5 bases at V and 9 bases at J, leaving 9 bases unmatched. Germline-derived CDR1 and CDR2 are SGHTA and FQGTGA. The CDR3 is CASSAGTSGGVGEQFF. Here the CDR3 DNA reads TGTGCCAGCAGCGCCGGGACTAGCGGGGGAGTGGGTGAGCAGTTCTTC.